The 8 T cell receptor beta chains given below trace back to one sample, sequenced in a study of blood T cell repertoires in COVID-19. The method was immunoSEQ multiplex PCR; TCRdb's version includes in-frame clones alone and lacks a portion of them. Of about 530,000 clones listed, roughly 91% were seen once; the top ten hold less than 9%. The sample consisted of peripheral blood. The receptors shown here come from a woman aged 45-60 years with COVID-19, enrolled during active disease.

The V call is TRBV30, the J call TRBJ1-5; D unclear. Per the germline V gene, CDR1 is GTSNPN and CDR2 is SVGIG (reference sequence). This CDR3 is built from 14 residues. V lost 2 bases, J lost 3 bases, and 11 bases lay in between. CDR3 amino acids: CAWSTTVNNQPQHF. Written as DNA, the CDR3 is TGTGCCTGGAGTACTACGGTGAACAATCAGCCCCAGCATTTT.

V usage is TRBV3-1 (or the pseudogene TRBV3-2) and J usage is TRBJ1-2; D remains ambiguous. Germline CDR1 LGHDT, CDR2 YNNKEL (reference sequence). CDR3 size: 12 residues. The V and J ends lost 1 base and 6 bases respectively, with 6 bases between them. The CDR3 reads CASSQGLHGYTF. As DNA, the CDR3 is TGTGCCAGCAGCCAAGGACTACATGGCTACACCTTC.

This clone was counted only a few times. The chain carries TRBV27 and TRBJ1-3, with TRBD1 matching over 7 bases. Germline trimming cut 8 bases from V and 0 bases from J; bases unmatched to any gene: 7. The CDR3 loop spans 15 amino acids. Germline-derived CDR1 and CDR2 are MNHEY and SMNVEV (reference sequence). This CDR3 is CASGTVENSGNTIYF. CDR3 nucleotide sequence: TGTGCCAGCGGGACAGTAGAAAACTCTGGAAACACCATATATTTT.

This clone was recorded once. V and J are TRBV5-1 and TRBJ2-5, with D possibly being TRBD1 (6 bases). Deletions cut 0 bases from V and 7 bases from J, with 22 bases between. This CDR3 is 17 amino acids long. The germline V gene encodes CDR1 SGHRS and CDR2 YFSETQ. The CDR3 protein is CASSLGRTADPKRTQYF. DNA for the CDR3: TGCGCCAGCAGCTTGGGAAGGACAGCAGACCCGAAGCGGACCCAGTACTTC.

V gene TRBV7-8 combines with J gene TRBJ2-1; 9 bases match TRBD2. Germline loops: CDR1 SGHVS, CDR2 FQNEAQ. The trim removed 0 bases at V and 9 bases at J, leaving 6 bases unmatched. This CDR3 has 15 amino acids. This CDR3 is CASSLARTSVSEQFF. CDR3 DNA sequence: TGTGCCAGCAGCTTAGCTCGGACTAGCGTTAGTGAGCAGTTCTTC.

CDR3 loop: CASSTSGGAYNEQFF. CDR3 bases: TGTGCCAGCAGTACCAGCGGGGGGGCCTACAATGAGCAGTTCTTC. V is TRBV7-2 and J is TRBJ2-1; 10 nucleotides match TRBD2. The CDR3 totals 15 residues. The germline V gene encodes CDR1 SGHTA and CDR2 FQGNSA. The V segment lost 6 bases and the J segment 2 bases; nucleotides outside the gene matches: 4.

This chain connects TRBV3-1 (or the pseudogene TRBV3-2) to TRBJ1-2, with 8 bases aligning to TRBD1. This CDR3 spans 15 amino acids. V trimming: 2 bases; J trimming: 6 bases; junction bases outside the gene matches: 8. CDR1 LGHDT and CDR2 YNNKEL come from the germline V gene (reference sequence). CDR3 sequence (DNA): TGTGCCAGCAGCCAATGGCAGGGGGCTTTGGATGGCTACACCTTC. Encoded protein: CASSQWQGALDGYTF.

The chain carries TRBV6-1 and TRBJ1-5; D is ambiguous. V was trimmed by 2 bases and J by 6 bases, leaving 11 bases between them. The germline gives CDR1 MNHNS, CDR2 SASEGT. The CDR3 extends over 14 amino acids. In DNA form, the CDR3 reads TGTGCCAGCAGTGAACTCCCTGGCCCTCAGCCCCAGCATTTT. It codes for CASSELPGPQPQHF.